This TCR beta chain was recorded in a study of identical twins. Study-wide points: The authors noted that invariant MAIT and iNKT cells could partly confound zero-insertion analyses.

The CDR3 sequence is 15 residues long. CDR1 SNHLY and CDR2 FYNNEI come from the germline V gene. With 5 bases clipped from V and 3 bases from J, the junction kept 8 bases outside the gene matches. A universal primer site arose from template switching, and cDNA bore unique molecular identifiers. One entry per CDR3 protein, called by TCRdb with MiXCR from the 5' RACE reads. The table lists around 670,000 distinct CDR3 sequences, roughly 6% of them singletons. This clonotype has a count of ten or more. Its antigen remains unknown. The sample taken for sequencing was naive T cells sorted from blood. The genes are TRBV2 and TRBJ1-2; 8 bases are shared with TRBD1. This sequence originates from a man between 18 and 29 years old in good health. The CDR3 sequence: CASSPVPDRDYGYTF. The CDR3 nucleotides are TGTGCCAGCAGTCCCGTCCCGGACAGGGACTATGGCTACACCTTC.